This T cell receptor (beta chain) was identified in a study of T-cell reconstitution after alpha-beta-depleted transplantation in children. Germline V gene data show CDR1 as SQVTM and CDR2 as ANQGSEA. Trimming removed 3 bases from V and 7 bases from J, with 16 bases in between. The CDR3 spans 13 residues. Using unique molecular identifiers, the investigators prepared the TCRbeta library. Each CDR3 protein gets one entry after TCRdb re-called the PCR reads with MiXCR. The sample carries roughly 200,000 distinct CDR3 sequences, roughly 6.6% recorded once. In this sample, this clonotype turned up many times. The antigen is not known. General observations from the study: Several hundred expanded graft clones reportedly were the source of alpha-beta T cells about two months after transplant. From surviving recipient T cells and thymic progenitors came the high day-60 TCRbeta diversity observed in some patients. Counts and diversity of T cells one year after transplant came mostly from newly produced T cells.

Sequenced here: PBMCs, sampled before TCRalphabeta/CD19-depleted stem cell transplant. V is TRBV29-1 and J is TRBJ2-7; tentative D call: TRBD2 (6 bases). The clonotype comes from a boy younger than 10 with acute lymphoblastic leukemia, due to receive a stem cell transplant. CDR3 in amino acids: CSVDGRAGREQYF. The CDR3 coding sequence is TGCAGCGTTGATGGCCGGGCGGGGAGGGAGCAGTACTTC.